The entry below describes one T cell receptor beta chain. The data are from a study of blood T cell repertoires in COVID-19. Study as a whole: Italy, Spain and the United States were the sources of the convalescent and acute COVID-19 samples.

Using immunoSEQ multiplex PCR, the repertoire was profiled, and TCRdb retains in-frame clones only, with some absent. The data show 100,000 to 150,000 clones, with about 70% seen just once and 5.5% held by the top ten. The trim removed 4 bases at V and 6 bases at J, leaving 7 bases unmatched. This CDR3 has 17 amino acids. Germline CDR1 reads MGHRA; CDR2 reads YSYEKL. The J gene is TRBJ2-2, the V gene TRBV4-1, with 14 bases aligning to TRBD2. Sequencing input: peripheral blood. The TCR originated in a man in his fifties or sixties with acute or convalescent COVID-19. CDR3 region: CASSPRTSGGKAGELFF. As DNA, the CDR3 is TGCGCCAGCAGCCCCCGGACTAGCGGGGGGAAGGCCGGGGAGCTGTTTTTT.